These 27 T cell receptor beta chains share one sample of origin, sequenced in a study of radiation and T cells in renal cell carcinoma. Time point: blood 4 weeks post-SBRT, at nephrectomy. The treatment: 15 Gy SBRT to primary tumor, nephrectomy 4 weeks later. Data came from immunoSEQ multiplex PCR; TCRdb stores just in-frame clones and leaves some out. Seen here are 40,000 to 45,000 clones, 80% to 85% observed once, and the top ten hold 25% to 35%. The sample in question was blood, obtained from a patient whose treatment included radiotherapy and nephrectomy. Receptors originate from a woman in her 70s with renal cell carcinoma.

Only one count was recorded for this clone. The chain employs TRBV2 and TRBJ1-4; D not resolved. V lost 3 bases to trimming and J lost 8 bases, with 13 bases between them. Per the germline V gene, CDR1 is SNHLY and CDR2 is FYNNEI. CDR3 length: 14 residues. The CDR3 coding sequence is TGTGCCAGCAGTGAGAGGTGGGGAAACGAAAAACTGTTTTTT. This translates into CASSERWGNEKLFF. Filled out from reference TRBV2 and TRBJ1-4, the complete variable domain reads EPEVTQTPSHQVTQMGQEVILRCVPISNHLYFYWYRQILGQKVEFLVSFYNNEISEKSEIFDDQFSVERPDGSNFTLKIRSTKLEDSAMYFCASSERWGNEKLFFGSGTQLSVL.

The rearrangement uses TRBV6-4 and TRBJ2-3, with a possible D match to TRBD2 (6 bases). Trimming stripped 3 bases from V and 2 bases from J, with 12 bases between. Germline CDR1 and CDR2: MRHNA and SNTAGT. CDR3 length: 15 amino acids. The CDR3 DNA reads as TGTGCCAGCAGTGAATCGGGAGCGGACACAGATACGCAGTATTTT. Its translation: CASSESGADTDTQYF.

This clone has a handful of counts. The chain joins TRBV27 to TRBJ2-5, with TRBD2 as a possible D gene (6 bases). Germline CDR1 is MNHEY and CDR2 is SMNVEV (reference sequence). This CDR3 contains 12 residues. V gave up 6 bases and J gave up 7 bases, with 12 bases separating them. CDR3 DNA: TGTGCCAGCAGCCCGGGGGTAGGGACCCAGTACTTC. Translation: CASSPGVGTQYF.

The chain joins TRBV6-5 to TRBJ2-7, with 12 bases lining up with TRBD1. The germline CDR1 and CDR2 sequences are MNHEY and SVGAGI. V lost 8 bases, J lost 7 bases, and 9 bases stayed unmatched. The CDR3 covers 14 residues. CDR3 DNA: TGTGCCAGCCAACCGGGACAGGGGGCAGGGGAGCAGTACTTC. The encoded protein is CASQPGQGAGEQYF.

V usage is TRBV5-1 and J usage is TRBJ2-1; TRBD2 aligns across 8 bases. Per germline, CDR1 SGHRS and CDR2 YFSETQ. The CDR3 covers 16 residues. The trim removed 4 bases at V and 1 base at J, leaving 7 bases unmatched. The CDR3 nucleotides are TGCGCCAGCAGCACCGACGCGGGGGGATCCTACAATGAGCAGTTCTTC. Translation gives CASSTDAGGSYNEQFF.

V usage is TRBV5-1 and J usage is TRBJ1-5; 7 positions agree with TRBD1. Trimming removed 4 bases from V and 4 bases from J; junction bases left unmatched: 2. The germline CDR1 and CDR2 sequences are SGHRS and YFSETQ. The CDR3 is 13 residues long. CDR3 protein: CASSPTGNQPQHF. CDR3 DNA sequence: TGCGCCAGCAGCCCGACAGGGAATCAGCCCCAGCATTTT.

Concerning this clone: The sample holds other DNA sequences that translate to the same CDR3. V and J are TRBV6-5 and TRBJ1-1; 7 bases match TRBD1. Germline values: CDR1 MNHEY, CDR2 SVGAGI. CDR3 size: 13 residues. The V segment lost 6 bases and the J segment 2 bases; nucleotides outside the gene matches: 3. The CDR3 DNA is TGTGCCAGCAGCAGACAGGGCAACACTGAAGCTTTCTTT. This sequence encodes CASSRQGNTEAFF.

The V gene is TRBV19, the J gene TRBJ2-7; the match to TRBD2 covers 7 bases. Germline lookup yields CDR1 LNHDA and CDR2 SQIVND (reference sequence). The CDR3 length is 13 residues. Trimming cost V 3 bases and J 3 bases; bases outside gene matches: 2. CDR3 nucleotide sequence: TGTGCCAGTAGTATCGGACTAGTCTACGAGCAGTACTTC. It codes for CASSIGLVYEQYF.

The rearrangement joins TRBV6-1 to TRBJ2-6; D ambiguous. This CDR3 is 16 amino acids long. The germline V and J ends were trimmed by 4 bases and 2 bases, with 12 bases remaining between them. CDR1 is MNHNS, CDR2 SASEGT, per germline. The CDR3: CASSVAAQPGANVLTF. The CDR3 DNA reads as TGTGCCAGCAGTGTGGCAGCTCAACCTGGGGCCAACGTCCTGACTTTC.

V gene TRBV7-9 combines with J gene TRBJ2-7, with 9 bases matching TRBD2. The CDR3 loop spans 15 amino acids. Losses at the gene ends were 5 bases for V and 2 bases for J; bases not matched to a gene: 7. CDR1 is SEHNR and CDR2 is FQNEAQ in the germline V gene (reference sequence). CDR3 in amino acids: CASSHGLATTYEQYF. CDR3 nucleotide sequence: TGTGCCAGCAGCCACGGACTAGCGACCACCTACGAGCAGTACTTC.

The chain carries TRBV5-1 and TRBJ2-1, with unresolved D. This CDR3 region has 15 residues. From germline, CDR1 is SGHRS and CDR2 YFSETQ. The germline V and J ends were trimmed by 0 bases and 0 bases, with 7 bases remaining between them. The CDR3 coding sequence is TGCGCCAGCAGCTTGGACGGCAGCTCCTACAATGAGCAGTTCTTC. Translating it yields CASSLDGSSYNEQFF.

This sequence joins TRBV5-1 and TRBJ1-1; TRBD1 matches 7 bases. J gave up 3 bases and V 3 bases, and 11 bases lay outside the gene matches. The CDR3 is 16 amino acids. Germline V gives CDR1 SGHRS, CDR2 YFSETQ. The CDR3 bases are TGCGCCAGCAGCTCTGGCAGACAGGGAAGGGACACTGAAGCTTTCTTT. Translating it yields CASSSGRQGRDTEAFF.

The CDR3 here is CASSSPGGGNTIYF. CDR3 in DNA: TGTGCCAGTAGTTCGCCCGGGGGAGGAAACACCATATATTTT. The V call is TRBV19, the J call TRBJ1-3, with a weak D call TRBD1 (5 bases). The CDR3 covers 14 residues. The V end was cut by 5 bases, the J end by 4 bases, with 12 bases between. The germline gives CDR1 LNHDA, CDR2 SQIVND (reference sequence).

This chain connects TRBV9 to TRBJ2-2, with 7 bases aligning to TRBD1. The V and J ends lost 4 bases and 3 bases, in that order; junction bases with no gene match: 9. The CDR3 covers 16 residues. The germline V gene has CDR1 SGDLS and CDR2 YYNGEE. The CDR3 is CASSSDVGTDTGELFF. The CDR3 bases are TGTGCCAGCAGCTCAGATGTAGGGACAGACACCGGGGAGCTGTTTTTT.

The chain couples TRBV20-1 to TRBJ2-1; D is unclear. Germline CDR1 DFQATT, CDR2 SNEGSKA (reference sequence). The V gene lost 7 bases and the J gene lost 4 bases, with 8 bases spanning the gap. CDR3 length equals 11 residues. CDR3: CSVGRYNEQFF. CDR3 nucleotides: TGCAGTGTGGGCAGGTACAATGAGCAGTTCTTC.

The gene calls are TRBV7-2 and TRBJ2-7, with 7 positions matching TRBD2. The germline V gene encodes CDR1 SGHTA and CDR2 FQGNSA. V lost 1 base, J lost 5 bases, and 8 bases stayed unmatched. The CDR3 runs to 15 residues. This chain's CDR3 is CASSLDARERDEQYF. The DNA of the CDR3 is TGTGCCAGCAGCTTAGATGCGCGGGAGAGGGACGAGCAGTACTTC.

The rearrangement links TRBV19 to TRBJ2-2; D gene unclear. The ends were cut back, 3 bases at V and 0 bases at J, with 14 bases in the middle. The CDR3 length is 17 residues. The germline V gene encodes CDR1 LNHDA and CDR2 SQIVND (reference sequence). The CDR3 DNA reads TGTGCCAGTAGTATCGGTCGGAGCGACTCGAACACCGGGGAGCTGTTTTTT. This gives the protein CASSIGRSDSNTGELFF. Supplemented by reference TRBV19 and TRBJ2-2, the full variable domain reads DGGITQSPKYLFRKEGQNVTLSCEQNLNHDAMYWYRQDPGQGLRLIYYSQIVNDFQKGDIAEGYSVSREKKESFPLTVTSAQKNPTAFYLCASSIGRSDSNTGELFFGEGSRLTVL.

The chain joins TRBV6-5 to TRBJ1-2; TRBD1 might be the D (6 bases). This CDR3 is 15 amino acids long. The V and J ends lost 5 bases and 4 bases respectively, with 17 bases between them. The germline V gene encodes CDR1 MNHEY and CDR2 SVGAGI. In nucleotides, the CDR3 is TGTGCCAGCAGTAAACAGGGAGGGGGACGCTATGGCTACACCTTC. It encodes CASSKQGGGRYGYTF.

The chain links TRBV2 to TRBJ2-5; D is possibly TRBD1 (6 bases). This CDR3 spans 20 amino acids. V lost 7 bases to trimming and J lost 5 bases, with 35 bases between them. The germline V gene has CDR1 SNHLY and CDR2 FYNNEI. The CDR3 sequence: CASNFPGDTTGGRAGETQYF. Here the CDR3 DNA reads TGTGCCAGCAACTTCCCAGGGGACACAACCGGTGGAAGGGCCGGGGAGACCCAGTACTTC. The complete variable domain, with remaining parts taken from reference TRBV2 and TRBJ2-5, reads EPEVTQTPSHQVTQMGQEVILRCVPISNHLYFYWYRQILGQKVEFLVSFYNNEISEKSEIFDDQFSVERPDGSNFTLKIRSTKLEDSAMYFCASNFPGDTTGGRAGETQYFGPGTRLLVL.

The chain links TRBV19 to TRBJ1-2, with 10 bases identical to TRBD1. This CDR3 is 14 amino acids long. In germline, CDR1 is LNHDA, CDR2 SQIVND (reference sequence). Unmatched junction bases numbered 8, after V lost 5 bases and J lost 8 bases. The CDR3 loop is CASSADRGTRGYTF. The CDR3 nucleotides are TGTGCCAGTAGTGCGGACAGGGGGACGAGAGGCTACACCTTC.

The V and J genes are TRBV7-2 and TRBJ1-1; D ambiguous. The CDR3 runs to 16 residues. Trimming took off 5 bases at V and 4 bases at J, with 20 bases between the two ends. The germline V gene encodes CDR1 SGHTA and CDR2 FQGNSA. CDR3 loop: CASSQNGPPWGTEAFF. In nucleotides, the CDR3 is TGTGCCAGCAGCCAAAACGGGCCACCATGGGGCACTGAAGCTTTCTTT.

On this clone itself: This sample includes further DNA sequences coding for the same CDR3. This chain connects TRBV7-9 to TRBJ2-2; a weak D match, TRBD1 (5 bases). Trimming shortened V by 1 base and J by 1 base, and 7 bases separated the two germline ends. CDR1 SEHNR and CDR2 FQNEAQ come from the germline V gene (reference sequence). There are 15 residues in the CDR3. CDR3 nucleotide sequence: TGTGCCAGCAGCTTAGGGCAGGGGAACACCGGGGAGCTGTTTTTT. This sequence encodes CASSLGQGNTGELFF.

This rearrangement joins TRBV30 to TRBJ2-1; maybe TRBD1 (5 bases). CDR3 length: 12 residues. Trimming left V 3 bases short and J 7 bases short, with 10 bases between. From germline, CDR1 is GTSNPN and CDR2 SVGIG (reference sequence). CDR3 in amino acids: CAWSQGGNEQFF. The CDR3 DNA reads TGTGCCTGGAGCCAGGGTGGAAATGAGCAGTTCTTC.

This clone has just one count. The same CDR3 can be traced to other DNA sequences in this sample. The chain carries TRBV18 and TRBJ1-5; D call uncertain. Germline CDR1 is KGHSH and CDR2 is LQKENI. This CDR3 spans 13 amino acids. V dropped 6 bases and J dropped 2 bases, with 8 bases sitting between them. The CDR3 DNA sequence: TGTGCCAGCTCCCCCGGGGGCAATCAGCCCCAGCATTTT. Its translation: CASSPGGNQPQHF.

The chain uses TRBV6-1 and TRBJ2-7; 11 bases agree with TRBD1. The germline gives CDR1 MNHNS, CDR2 SASEGT. V shed 3 bases, J shed 4 bases, and the junction held 2 bases outside the gene matches. There are 14 residues in the CDR3. In DNA, the CDR3 is TGTGCCAGCAGTGAGGGGACAGGGGGGTACGAGCAGTACTTC. Its protein product is CASSEGTGGYEQYF.

The J gene is TRBJ1-5, the V gene TRBV6-1; TRBD1 aligns across 12 bases. CDR1 is MNHNS, CDR2 SASEGT, per germline. After removal of 0 bases from V and 0 bases from J, the junction contained 6 bases not matched to a gene. The CDR3 is 19 residues long. As DNA, the CDR3 is TGTGCCAGCAGTGAAGCATGGGGACAGGGGGCGTATAGCAATCAGCCCCAGCATTTT. Translation gives CASSEAWGQGAYSNQPQHF.

This rearrangement joins TRBV5-4 to TRBJ2-7; 7 bases line up with TRBD1. The J segment lost 0 bases and the V segment lost 5 bases, leaving 5 bases of the junction unmatched. The CDR3 totals 14 residues. Germline V gene data show CDR1 as SGHNT and CDR2 as YYREEE (reference sequence). The DNA for the CDR3 is TGTGCCAGCAGATCGACAGGGAGCTCCTACGAGCAGTACTTC. This codes for CASRSTGSSYEQYF.